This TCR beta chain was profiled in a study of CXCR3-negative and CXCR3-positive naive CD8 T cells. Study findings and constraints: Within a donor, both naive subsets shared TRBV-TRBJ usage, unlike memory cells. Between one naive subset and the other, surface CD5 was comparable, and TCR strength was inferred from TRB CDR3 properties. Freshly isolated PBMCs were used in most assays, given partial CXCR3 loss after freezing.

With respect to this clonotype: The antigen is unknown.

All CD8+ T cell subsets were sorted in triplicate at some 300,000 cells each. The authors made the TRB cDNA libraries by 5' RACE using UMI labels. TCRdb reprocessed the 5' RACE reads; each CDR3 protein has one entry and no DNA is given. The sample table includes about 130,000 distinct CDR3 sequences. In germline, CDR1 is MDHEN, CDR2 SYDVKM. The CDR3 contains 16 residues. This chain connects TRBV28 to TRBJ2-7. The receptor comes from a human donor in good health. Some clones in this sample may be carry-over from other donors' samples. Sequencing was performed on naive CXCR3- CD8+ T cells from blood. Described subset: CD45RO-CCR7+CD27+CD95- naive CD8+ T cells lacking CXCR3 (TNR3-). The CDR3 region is CASSPLQIPSSYEQYF.